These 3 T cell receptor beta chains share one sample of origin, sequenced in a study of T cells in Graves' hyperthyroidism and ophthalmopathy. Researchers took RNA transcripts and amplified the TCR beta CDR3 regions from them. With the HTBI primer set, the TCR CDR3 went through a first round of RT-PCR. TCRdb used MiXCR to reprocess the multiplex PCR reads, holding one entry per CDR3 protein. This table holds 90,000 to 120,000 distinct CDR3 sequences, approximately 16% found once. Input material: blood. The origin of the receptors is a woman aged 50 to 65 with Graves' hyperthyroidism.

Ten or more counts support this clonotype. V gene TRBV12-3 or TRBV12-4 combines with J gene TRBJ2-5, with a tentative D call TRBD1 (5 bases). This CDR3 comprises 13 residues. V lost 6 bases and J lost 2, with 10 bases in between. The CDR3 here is CASRLQEQETQYF. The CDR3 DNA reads TGTGCCAGCAGGCTACAGGAACAAGAGACCCAGTACTTC.

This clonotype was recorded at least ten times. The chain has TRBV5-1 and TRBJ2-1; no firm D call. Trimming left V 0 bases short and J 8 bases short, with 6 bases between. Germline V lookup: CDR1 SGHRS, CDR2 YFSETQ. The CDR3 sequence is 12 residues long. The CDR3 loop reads CASSLEADEQFF. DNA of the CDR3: TGCGCCAGCAGCTTGGAGGCGGATGAGCAGTTCTTC. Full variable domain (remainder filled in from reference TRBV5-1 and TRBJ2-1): KAGVTQTPRYLIKTRGQQVTLSCSPISGHRSVSWYQQTPGQGLQFLFEYFSETQRNKGNFPGRFSGRQFSNSRSEMNVSTLELGDSALYLCASSLEADEQFFGPGTRLTVL.

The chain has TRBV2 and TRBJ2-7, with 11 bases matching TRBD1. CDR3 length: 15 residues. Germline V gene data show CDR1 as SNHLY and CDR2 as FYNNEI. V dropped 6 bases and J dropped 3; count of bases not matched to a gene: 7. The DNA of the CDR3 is TGTGCCAGCAGCCAGGGACAGGGGGTCTTCTACGAGCAGTACTTC. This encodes CASSQGQGVFYEQYF.